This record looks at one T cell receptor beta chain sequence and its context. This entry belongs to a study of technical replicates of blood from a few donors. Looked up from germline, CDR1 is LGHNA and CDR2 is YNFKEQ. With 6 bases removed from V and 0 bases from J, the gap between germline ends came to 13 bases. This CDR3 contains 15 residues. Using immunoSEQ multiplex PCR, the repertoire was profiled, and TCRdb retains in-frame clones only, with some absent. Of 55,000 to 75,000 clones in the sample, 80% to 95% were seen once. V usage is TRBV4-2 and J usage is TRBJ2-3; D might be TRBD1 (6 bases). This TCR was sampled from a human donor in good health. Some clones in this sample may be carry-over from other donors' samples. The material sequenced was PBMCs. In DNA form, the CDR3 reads TGTGCCAGCAGGCCCGACAGGTTAAGCACAGATACGCAGTATTTT. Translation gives CASRPDRLSTDTQYF.